The T cell receptor beta chain under discussion was sequenced for a study of cytomegalovirus exposure and HLA in healthy donors. Looked up from germline, CDR1 is SQVTM and CDR2 is ANQGSEA. This CDR3 has 13 residues. V was pared by 4 bases and J by 0 bases, with 2 bases of the junction left unmatched. Overall study findings and caveats: Specificity for CMV antigens was confirmed in vitro for a few of the CMV-associated chains.

In regard to this clone: Antigen specificity is unknown. The same CDR3 also results from other DNA sequences found in this sample.

All the people who gave samples were healthy bone marrow donors. PCR employed 60 Vbeta and 13 Jbeta primers. Measured with immunoSEQ multiplex PCR; TCRdb has only the in-frame clones, and not every one. The sample has roughly 88,000 clones, 69% seen once; the top ten hold approximately 2.9%. Sequencing was carried out using PBMCs. This clonotype was sampled from a man aged 45-65 years in good health and CMV-seronegative. The chain combines TRBV29-1 with TRBJ2-5; 7 positions agree with TRBD2. The CDR3 DNA is TGCAGCGTTGGAGGGACTAACCAAGAGACCCAGTACTTC. Protein product: CSVGGTNQETQYF.